The 25 T cell receptor beta chains below come from one sample, sequenced in a study of cytomegalovirus exposure and HLA in healthy donors. PCR employed 60 Vbeta and 13 Jbeta primers. Profiled with immunoSEQ multiplex PCR; TCRdb holds only in-frame clones, not every one. The sample records about 130,000 clones, about 72% being singletons. Sequencing was done on a sample of PBMCs. The receptors were gathered from a man in his thirties or forties in good health and CMV-seropositive.

The chain employs TRBV5-1 and TRBJ2-3, with TRBD2 matching over 9 bases. J lost 5 bases, V lost 0 bases, and 4 bases had no gene match. Germline V gives CDR1 SGHRS, CDR2 YFSETQ. CDR3 length: 15 amino acids. CDR3 sequence (DNA): TGCGCCAGCAGCTTGGGACTAGCGGTTCGAGATACGCAGTATTTT. Its protein is CASSLGLAVRDTQYF.

The rearrangement links TRBV28 to TRBJ2-1, with TRBD2 matching 8 bases. The trim removed 5 bases at V and 2 bases at J, leaving 8 bases unmatched. CDR1 MDHEN and CDR2 SYDVKM come from the germline V gene. The CDR3 has 16 amino acids. CDR3 loop: CASSGPGGLPYNEQFF. CDR3 nucleotide sequence: TGTGCCAGCAGTGGGCCGGGGGGGCTCCCCTACAATGAGCAGTTCTTC.

This clone was detected only a few times. The rearrangement joins TRBV5-4 to TRBJ2-7, with D possibly matching TRBD1 (6 bases). CDR1 and CDR2 (germline): SGHNT, YYREEE (reference sequence). V lost 4 bases and J 4 bases, leaving 15 bases between the germline ends. This CDR3 spans 14 amino acids. CDR3: CASSILQGTYEQYF. The CDR3 region has the DNA TGTGCCAGCAGCATCTTACAGGGAACTTACGAGCAGTACTTC.

This clone was counted a single time. V is TRBV19 and J is TRBJ2-5; D perhaps matches TRBD2 (6 bases). The CDR3 spans 15 residues. Per germline, CDR1 LNHDA and CDR2 SQIVND (reference sequence). V lost 8 bases, J lost 0 bases, and 16 bases lay in between. CDR3 nucleotides: TGTGCCAGTGCAATCGGGACTGATGACCAAGAGACCCAGTACTTC. Amino acids: CASAIGTDDQETQYF.

A few counts support this clone. J is TRBJ2-7 and V is TRBV4-2, with a tentative D call TRBD2 (5 bases). Germline V CDR1 and CDR2: LGHNA, YNFKEQ. V shed 5 bases and J shed 2 bases, with 22 bases lying between them. The CDR3 is made up of 17 amino acids. The CDR3 loop reads CASSFSPLRTFTYEQYF. The DNA of the CDR3 is TGTGCCAGCAGCTTTTCACCCCTTCGGACTTTTACCTACGAGCAGTACTTC.

The chain couples TRBV28 to TRBJ1-5; the D gene is possibly TRBD1 (6 bases). Germline V gene lookup returns CDR1 MDHEN and CDR2 SYDVKM. V lost 5 bases and J lost 8, with 16 bases in between. The CDR3 covers 14 residues. CDR3 residues: CASSPGGHTKPQHF. DNA for the CDR3: TGTGCCAGCAGTCCTGGGGGACATACTAAGCCCCAGCATTTT.

The CDR3 loop is CASSVQGSYGYTF. The CDR3 DNA sequence: TGTGCCAGCAGCGTACAGGGTTCCTATGGCTACACCTTC. The chain couples TRBV9 to TRBJ1-2; a possible D gene is TRBD1 (5 bases). Germline V CDR1 and CDR2: SGDLS, YYNGEE. The ends were cut back, 1 base at V and 4 bases at J, with 8 bases in the middle. The CDR3 loop spans 13 amino acids.

The chain recombines TRBV27 with TRBJ1-5, with TRBD1 as a possible D gene (6 bases). V dropped 0 bases and J dropped 4 bases, with 16 bases sitting between them. This CDR3 is built from 17 residues. Germline V gene lookup returns CDR1 MNHEY and CDR2 SMNVEV (reference sequence). The CDR3 DNA sequence: TGTGCCAGCAGTTTATCGGTAACAGGGAGTCCAAATCAGCCCCAGCATTTT. It specifies CASSLSVTGSPNQPQHF.

The sample holds a few counts of this clone. V usage is TRBV6-1 and J usage is TRBJ1-3, with D maybe TRBD1 (6 bases). The V and J ends lost 4 bases and 0 bases respectively, with 13 bases between them. This CDR3 region has 16 residues. The V gene's germline CDR1 is MNHNS and CDR2 SASEGT. DNA of the CDR3: TGTGCCAGCAGTGTTCAGGGGCCGAGCTCTGGAAACACCATATATTTT. It translates to CASSVQGPSSGNTIYF.

This clone was observed a handful of times. V and J are TRBV18 and TRBJ1-2; 7 bases are a match to TRBD1. The germline gives CDR1 KGHSH, CDR2 LQKENI. The CDR3 has 15 residues. The V gene end was trimmed by 0 bases and the J gene end by 4 bases; junction bases not matched to a gene: 5. CDR3 sequence: CASSPPHRGSYGYTF. Here the CDR3 DNA reads TGTGCCAGCTCACCACCTCACAGGGGCTCCTATGGCTACACCTTC.

In its sample, this clone was seen a few times. The gene calls are TRBV27 and TRBJ2-5; D perhaps matches TRBD1 (7 bases). Germline-derived CDR1 and CDR2 are MNHEY and SMNVEV (reference sequence). Trimming removed 5 bases at V and 4 bases at J, with 14 bases between. This CDR3 has 14 amino acids. CDR3 residues: CASSLTGRGETQYF. CDR3 bases: TGTGCCAGCAGTCTGACAGGGCGGGGAGAGACCCAGTACTTC.

V and J are TRBV2 and TRBJ2-2, with D unclear. The CDR3 is made up of 13 amino acids. Germline loops: CDR1 SNHLY, CDR2 FYNNEI. The V end was cut by 4 bases, the J end by 5 bases, with 8 bases between. The CDR3 DNA reads TGTGCCAGCAGTGTGGCCAGTACCGGGGAGCTGTTTTTT. Protein: CASSVASTGELFF.

The chain joins TRBV7-3 to TRBJ1-1, with 7 bases that match TRBD1. Germline-derived CDR1 and CDR2 are SGHTA and FQGTGA. CDR3 size: 14 residues. V trimming: 1 base; J trimming: 4 bases; junction bases outside the gene matches: 3. CDR3 loop: CASSLMAGGTEAFF. In DNA form, the CDR3 reads TGTGCCAGCAGCTTAATGGCAGGGGGCACTGAAGCTTTCTTT.

This chain connects TRBV30 to TRBJ2-5; D is possibly TRBD2 (5 bases). Per the germline V gene, CDR1 is GTSNPN and CDR2 is SVGIG (reference sequence). The CDR3 loop spans 15 amino acids. V lost 1 base and J 5 bases, leaving 17 bases between the germline ends. The CDR3 DNA follows: TGTGCCTGGAGTGGTGGTTCGGGGTCGGGCGAGACCCAGTACTTC. This codes for CAWSGGSGSGETQYF.

The chain links TRBV18 to TRBJ1-1; 12 bases are shared with TRBD1. The J segment lost 0 bases and the V segment lost 5 bases, leaving 4 bases of the junction unmatched. The CDR3 runs to 16 residues. Germline CDR1 is KGHSH and CDR2 is LQKENI. CDR3 sequence (DNA): TGTGCCAGCTCATGGGGACAGGGGGCAATGAACACTGAAGCTTTCTTT. Amino acid sequence: CASSWGQGAMNTEAFF.

The chain joins TRBV30 to TRBJ2-3, with 8 bases matching TRBD2. V lost 4 bases and J lost 3; bases outside the gene matches: 6. The CDR3 spans 14 residues. Germline V lookup: CDR1 GTSNPN, CDR2 SVGIG (reference sequence). The CDR3 here is CAWTAGTRTDTQYF. As DNA, the CDR3 is TGTGCCTGGACCGCCGGGACTAGAACAGATACGCAGTATTTT. Together with reference TRBV30 and TRBJ2-3, the CDR3 gives the full variable domain: SQTIHQWPATLVQPVGSPLSLECTVEGTSNPNLYWYRQAAGRGLQLLFYSVGIGQISSEVPQNLSASRPQDRQFILSSKKLLLSDSGFYLCAWTAGTRTDTQYFGPGTRLTVL.

J is TRBJ2-7 and V is TRBV5-4, with D unclear. V was shortened by 1 base and J by 0 bases, with 11 bases between the two germline ends. This CDR3 spans 15 amino acids. The germline V gene encodes CDR1 SGHNT and CDR2 YYREEE (reference sequence). CDR3 sequence: CASSLRPTASYEQYF. The CDR3 region has the DNA TGTGCCAGCAGCTTGCGGCCAACAGCCTCCTACGAGCAGTACTTC.

As DNA, the CDR3 is TGTGCCAGCAGCATAGCGGGAGTATCCTACAATGAGCAGTTCTTC. It yields the protein CASSIAGVSYNEQFF. The chain links TRBV6-5 to TRBJ2-1, with TRBD2 matching 9 bases. Trimming took 6 bases from V and 1 from J; bases not matched to a gene: 4. Looked up from germline, CDR1 is MNHEY and CDR2 is SVGAGI. The length of the CDR3 is 15 residues.

This clone was observed a single time. CDR3 DNA sequence: TGTGCCAGCAAACGGGGGACAGGGGGCGCGAGAGATGCTGAAGCTTTCTTT. It is translated as CASKRGTGGARDAEAFF. The V and J genes are TRBV2 and TRBJ1-1; 12 nucleotides agree with TRBD1. With 7 bases clipped from V and 6 bases from J, the junction kept 15 bases outside the gene matches. Germline assignment: CDR1 SNHLY and CDR2 FYNNEI. The CDR3 extends over 17 amino acids.

V is TRBV29-1 and J is TRBJ1-2; 9 nucleotides agree with TRBD1. The V gene end was trimmed by 7 bases and the J gene end by 3 bases; junction bases not matched to a gene: 15. From germline, CDR1 is SQVTM and CDR2 ANQGSEA. The CDR3 runs to 16 residues. CDR3 bases: TGCAGCGCCAACTCCGGGACAGGGACCTTATACTATGGCTACACCTTC. Translating gives CSANSGTGTLYYGYTF.

The V gene is TRBV19, the J gene TRBJ1-1; perhaps TRBD1 as D (6 bases). From germline, CDR1 is LNHDA and CDR2 SQIVND (reference sequence). The CDR3 runs to 16 residues. Trimming shortened V by 1 base and J by 2 bases, and 14 bases separated the two germline ends. The CDR3 protein is CASSIGPNRVNTEAFF. CDR3 coding DNA: TGTGCCAGTAGTATAGGGCCCAACAGGGTCAACACTGAAGCTTTCTTT.

V gene TRBV15 combines with J gene TRBJ1-3, with D tentatively TRBD1 (6 bases). The V and J ends lost 6 bases and 0 bases respectively, with 12 bases between them. This CDR3 contains 15 residues. Germline V lookup: CDR1 LNHNV, CDR2 YYDKDF (reference sequence). CDR3 DNA: TGTGCCACCAGGCGAACAGGGTACTCTGGAAACACCATATATTTT. Its protein product is CATRRTGYSGNTIYF.

The chain employs TRBV28 and TRBJ1-2, with D possibly matching TRBD1 (6 bases). Germline CDR1 is MDHEN and CDR2 is SYDVKM. The CDR3 extends over 14 amino acids. V was trimmed by 11 bases and J by 4 bases, leaving 20 bases between them. CDR3 bases: TGTGCCCATCAGCGGGGGGGGCCCGCCTATGGCTACACCTTC. Translation gives CAHQRGGPAYGYTF.

This clone was observed a handful of times. The rearrangement joins TRBV28 to TRBJ2-2, with D possibly TRBD1 on 5 matching bases. The V gene lost 6 bases and the J gene lost 5 bases, with 13 bases spanning the gap. The CDR3 totals 14 residues. Looked up from germline, CDR1 is MDHEN and CDR2 is SYDVKM. CDR3 sequence reads: CASRVQGGTGELFF. Here the CDR3 DNA reads TGTGCCAGCAGGGTGCAGGGTGGGACCGGGGAGCTGTTTTTT. Filled out from reference TRBV28 and TRBJ2-2, the complete variable domain reads DVKVTQSSRYLVKRTGEKVFLECVQDMDHENMFWYRQDPGLGLRLIYFSYDVKMKEKGDIPEGYSVSREKKERFSLILESASTNQTSMYLCASRVQGGTGELFFGEGSRLTVL.

The V call is TRBV7-2, the J call TRBJ1-4, with 7 bases matching TRBD1. V lost 6 bases, J lost 8 bases, and 3 bases stayed unmatched. The CDR3 contains 12 residues. Germline V lookup: CDR1 SGHTA, CDR2 FQGNSA. CDR3 nucleotides: TGTGCCAGCAGTTCACAGGGGGAAAAACTGTTTTTT. Translated, it gives CASSSQGEKLFF.